This T cell receptor (beta chain) was recorded in a study of blood T cell repertoires in COVID-19. The wider study: Whether acute or convalescent, the COVID-19 samples came from the United States, Italy and Spain. Nucleic acid was either cDNA or gDNA, and it came from T cells, B-cell-depleted T cells, or PBMCs.

In the original analysis: For nucleated cells, counts were estimated from reference gene primer amplification. Produced via immunoSEQ multiplex PCR; TCRdb's table is partial and in-frame only. V, J and clone size reflect that table, while D and trimming were determined from the DNA. In the table there are 140,000 or so clones, approximately 89% of which are singletons. This CDR3 has 14 amino acids. V lost 7 bases, J lost 0 bases, and 3 bases stayed unmatched. CDR1 is LNHDA, CDR2 SQIVND, per germline (reference sequence). The sequence derives from a woman aged 45-65 years with acute or convalescent COVID-19. The chain couples TRBV19 to TRBJ1-5, with TRBD1 matching 7 bases. Material: peripheral blood. The CDR3 loop reads CASTRDSSNQPQHF. The CDR3 DNA is TGTGCCAGTACCCGGGACAGTAGCAATCAGCCCCAGCATTTT.